These 29 T cell receptor beta chains were all obtained from the same sample, sequenced in a study of blood T cell repertoires in COVID-19. Produced via immunoSEQ multiplex PCR; TCRdb's table is partial and in-frame only. The repertoire holds around 390,000 clones, with approximately 87% as singletons. The sample consisted of PBMCs or T cells enriched from blood (not recorded which). The source of these receptors is a woman aged 45-60 years who had recovered from COVID-19.

The rearrangement joins TRBV18 to TRBJ2-7, with 7 nucleotides matching TRBD2. This CDR3 is built from 15 residues. CDR1 and CDR2 from the germline V gene are KGHSH and LQKENI. Germline trimming cut 3 bases from V and 3 bases from J; bases unmatched to any gene: 8. The CDR3 loop reads CASSPSGSSNYEQYF. The DNA for the CDR3 is TGTGCCAGCTCACCTAGCGGGTCCTCCAACTACGAGCAGTACTTC.

This chain uses TRBV19 with TRBJ1-2; 11 bases are shared with TRBD1. The V gene end was trimmed by 4 bases and the J gene end by 6 bases; junction bases not matched to a gene: 7. Germline V gene sequence: CDR1 LNHDA, CDR2 SQIVND (reference sequence). The CDR3 extends over 15 amino acids. CDR3 nucleotide sequence: TGTGCCAGTAGTACCTCCGGGACAGGGGGTAATGGCTACACCTTC. Translating gives CASSTSGTGGNGYTF.

A note on this clone: This same CDR3 is encoded by further DNA sequences in the sample. The chain links TRBV15 to TRBJ1-5; unclear D gene. The CDR3 sequence is 14 residues long. Between the trimmed V and J ends, which lost 0 bases and 4 bases, there was a span of 7 bases. CDR1 is LNHNV and CDR2 is YYDKDF in the germline V gene (reference sequence). Here the CDR3 DNA reads TGTGCCACCAGCAGAGATCGGGGAAATCAGCCCCAGCATTTT. Its protein product is CATSRDRGNQPQHF.

The V and J genes are TRBV3-1 (or the pseudogene TRBV3-2) and TRBJ2-7; possible D gene TRBD2, 5 bases. Germline lookup yields CDR1 LGHDT and CDR2 YNNKEL (reference sequence). The CDR3 spans 15 residues. The germline V and J ends were trimmed by 1 base and 4 bases, with 14 bases remaining between them. The CDR3 is CASSQGSSGRYEQYF. The DNA of the CDR3 is TGTGCCAGCAGCCAAGGATCGAGCGGACGTTACGAGCAGTACTTC.

The V call is TRBV9, the J call TRBJ1-2; TRBD1 matches at 7 bases. The CDR3 runs 18 residues. CDR1 is SGDLS and CDR2 is YYNGEE in the germline V gene. Trimming removed 3 bases from V and 4 bases from J; junction bases left unmatched: 18. CDR3 sequence: CASSEPQDDRVSGYGYTF. The DNA for the CDR3 is TGTGCCAGCAGCGAACCCCAGGACGACAGGGTCAGTGGCTATGGCTACACCTTC.

The V call is TRBV4-2, the J call TRBJ2-1, with D possibly being TRBD2 (7 bases). Germline values: CDR1 LGHNA, CDR2 YNFKEQ. V was trimmed by 1 base and J by 5 bases, leaving 24 bases between them. The CDR3 totals 19 residues. CDR3 region: CASSQVELRGGLPHNEQFF. For the CDR3, the DNA is TGTGCCAGCAGCCAAGTCGAACTCCGCGGGGGCCTTCCCCACAATGAGCAGTTCTTC.

This sequence joins TRBV28 and TRBJ1-5; D not certain. Germline assignment: CDR1 MDHEN and CDR2 SYDVKM. Trimming took off 1 base at V and 5 bases at J, with 9 bases between the two ends. The CDR3 is made up of 14 amino acids. CDR3: CASSLSTGYQPQHF. CDR3 sequence (DNA): TGTGCCAGCAGTTTATCTACGGGGTATCAGCCCCAGCATTTT.

The chain recombines TRBV28 with TRBJ2-3; TRBD1 aligns across 9 bases. Trimming took 7 bases from V and 4 from J; bases not matched to a gene: 12. CDR3 length: 16 residues. Germline values: CDR1 MDHEN, CDR2 SYDVKM. CDR3 coding DNA: TGTGCCAGCACCCCCCCGACAGGGGGGTTCTCAGATACGCAGTATTTT. Amino acid sequence: CASTPPTGGFSDTQYF. Full variable domain (missing parts from reference TRBV28 and TRBJ2-3): DVKVTQSSRYLVKRTGEKVFLECVQDMDHENMFWYRQDPGLGLRLIYFSYDVKMKEKGDIPEGYSVSREKKERFSLILESASTNQTSMYLCASTPPTGGFSDTQYFGPGTRLTVL.

The chain uses TRBV12-3 or TRBV12-4 and TRBJ1-5; TRBD1 is a possible D gene (5 bases). This CDR3 has 13 residues. Trimming removed 7 bases from V and 6 bases from J, with 13 bases in between. The CDR3 spells CASTLGGSQPQHF. The CDR3 coding sequence is TGTGCCAGCACCCTGGGGGGTAGTCAGCCCCAGCATTTT.

This clone occurred once. A read error may account for a junction end that differs from germline. CDR3 bases: TGTGCCAGCAGCTTAGGGTCTTTGGCAATCTTC. It specifies CASSLGSLAIF. V usage is TRBV7-2 and J usage is TRBJ2-1; D unclear. Germline V CDR1 and CDR2: SGHTA, FQGNSA. CDR3 length equals 11 residues.

This chain joins TRBV7-2 and TRBJ1-1; D gene unclear. The V gene's germline CDR1 is SGHTA and CDR2 FQGNSA. Trimming shortened V by 1 base and J by 4 bases, and 13 bases separated the two germline ends. This CDR3 spans 15 amino acids. The chain's CDR3 is CASSLVLGVVTEAFF. CDR3 DNA sequence: TGTGCCAGCAGCTTAGTTCTGGGAGTCGTCACTGAAGCTTTCTTT.

The chain recombines TRBV15 with TRBJ2-5; D not resolved. Germline CDR1 is LNHNV and CDR2 is YYDKDF (reference sequence). This CDR3 has 11 amino acids. V was clipped by 5 bases and J by 7 bases, with 8 bases between them. The chain's CDR3 is CATSERGTQYF. In DNA form, the CDR3 reads TGTGCCACCAGCGAGAGAGGGACCCAGTACTTC.

The chain joins TRBV28 to TRBJ1-2; D is ambiguous. V was trimmed by 5 bases and J by 1 base, leaving 8 bases between them. In germline, CDR1 is MDHEN, CDR2 SYDVKM. The CDR3 is 13 amino acids. Here the CDR3 DNA reads TGTGCCAGCAGTGTGACACTTAACTATGGCTACACCTTC. It codes for CASSVTLNYGYTF.

The V and J genes are TRBV10-3 and TRBJ2-3; perhaps TRBD1 as D (6 bases). Trimming shortened V by 5 bases and J by 2 bases, and 11 bases separated the two germline ends. CDR3 size: 14 residues. Germline assignment: CDR1 ENHRY and CDR2 SYGVKD. DNA of the CDR3: TGTGCCATCAGTACAGGGTCCTCCACAGATACGCAGTATTTT. Translation gives CAISTGSSTDTQYF.

This chain links TRBV7-8 with TRBJ1-1, with TRBD1 identical over 8 bases. Looked up from germline, CDR1 is SGHVS and CDR2 is FQNEAQ. The CDR3 has 14 amino acids. V lost 3 bases and J lost 9; bases outside the gene matches: 9. The CDR3 loop is CASSFLTGAEKAFF. CDR3 DNA: TGTGCCAGCAGCTTCCTGACAGGGGCGGAGAAAGCTTTCTTT.

The J gene is TRBJ1-6, the V gene TRBV7-2; 9 nucleotides agree with TRBD1. V shed 8 bases, J shed 8 bases, and the junction held 16 bases outside the gene matches. The CDR3 runs 17 residues. Looked up from germline, CDR1 is SGHTA and CDR2 is FQGNSA. The CDR3 loop reads CASSRDRERPVDSPLHF. The CDR3 coding sequence is TGTGCCAGCTCCCGGGACAGGGAACGCCCTGTGGATTCACCCCTCCACTTT.

The V gene is TRBV18, the J gene TRBJ1-2; D possibly corresponds to TRBD1 (5 bases). Trimming left V 0 bases short and J 6 bases short, with 14 bases between. Looked up from germline, CDR1 is KGHSH and CDR2 is LQKENI. CDR3 length: 15 amino acids. In DNA, the CDR3 is TGTGCCAGCTCACCACCCTCCACTGGAGGGGATGGCTACACCTTC. It codes for CASSPPSTGGDGYTF.

The rearrangement links TRBV10-3 to TRBJ1-2; 7 nucleotides match TRBD1. The CDR3 is 14 residues long. Germline assignment: CDR1 ENHRY and CDR2 SYGVKD. V trimming: 3 bases; J trimming: 5 bases; junction bases outside the gene matches: 6. The CDR3 here is CAISEGDSLYGYTF. DNA of the CDR3: TGTGCCATCAGTGAAGGGGACAGTCTATATGGCTACACCTTC.

V usage is TRBV6-5 and J usage is TRBJ1-6; 7 nucleotides agree with TRBD1. This CDR3 contains 14 residues. V shed 10 bases, J shed 7 bases, and the junction held 10 bases outside the gene matches. Germline assignment: CDR1 MNHEY and CDR2 SVGAGI. The CDR3 DNA sequence: TGTGCCACCCTACCGACAGGGCAAAATTCACCCCTCCACTTT. As protein: CATLPTGQNSPLHF.

The chain has TRBV27 and TRBJ1-6; possibly TRBD1 for D (5 bases). CDR1 is MNHEY, CDR2 SMNVEV, per germline (reference sequence). Trimming removed 6 bases from V and 5 bases from J, with 17 bases in between. CDR3 length: 16 residues. CDR3 residues: CASRGQLSVNNSPLHF. CDR3 sequence (DNA): TGTGCCAGCAGGGGGCAGCTTTCCGTTAATAATTCACCCCTCCACTTT.

V gene TRBV29-1 combines with J gene TRBJ1-1; D unresolved. V was pared by 7 bases and J by 4 bases, with 7 bases between. The germline V gene has CDR1 SQVTM and CDR2 ANQGSEA. CDR3 length equals 10 residues. DNA of the CDR3: TGCAGCGGGCGGGGCACTGAAGCTTTCTTT. Translated: CSGRGTEAFF.

This clone was recorded once. V and J are TRBV29-1 and TRBJ1-2; D is unclear. Germline V lookup: CDR1 SQVTM, CDR2 ANQGSEA. The length of the CDR3 is 14 residues. Trimming stripped 4 bases from V and 7 bases from J, with 19 bases between. The CDR3 DNA reads as TGCAGCGTTGGTTTCGCGTCGGTAGTGAGTGGCTACACCTTC. Translation gives CSVGFASVVSGYTF.

The chain couples TRBV27 to TRBJ1-1, with a weak D call TRBD1 (6 bases). The CDR3 sequence is 15 residues long. CDR1 and CDR2 (germline): MNHEY, SMNVEV (reference sequence). Trimming removed 3 bases from V and 0 bases from J, with 11 bases in between. CDR3: CASSFSQGLNTEAFF. The CDR3 DNA follows: TGTGCCAGCAGTTTTTCTCAGGGGCTGAACACTGAAGCTTTCTTT.

V gene TRBV2 combines with J gene TRBJ2-3; D unresolved. The CDR3 length is 17 residues. V was cut by 6 bases and J by 2 bases, with 21 bases left in between. The germline V gene encodes CDR1 SNHLY and CDR2 FYNNEI. The CDR3 loop is CASSRQVRLSNTDTQYF. Written as DNA, the CDR3 is TGTGCCAGCAGCAGGCAGGTCAGGCTGAGTAACACAGATACGCAGTATTTT.

This chain joins TRBV18 and TRBJ1-1; maybe TRBD1 (6 bases). Trimming removed 6 bases from V and 6 bases from J, with 20 bases in between. Germline CDR1 is KGHSH and CDR2 is LQKENI. The CDR3 covers 15 residues. The CDR3 sequence: CASSATTGFSPEAFF. The CDR3 DNA follows: TGTGCCAGCTCCGCAACAACAGGGTTTAGTCCTGAAGCTTTCTTT.

The DNA of the CDR3 is TGTGCCAGCAGCCATACAGGGGACCCGCCCTACGAGCAGTACTTC. Its translation is CASSHTGDPPYEQYF. This chain joins TRBV5-5 and TRBJ2-7, with 7 bases lining up with TRBD1. Trimming cost V 4 bases and J 2 bases; bases outside gene matches: 9. The germline gives CDR1 SGHKS, CDR2 YYEKEE (reference sequence). This CDR3 is built from 15 residues.

The J gene is TRBJ2-5, the V gene TRBV2; D is perhaps TRBD2 (6 bases). Per germline, CDR1 SNHLY and CDR2 FYNNEI. This CDR3 region has 16 residues. Trimming removed 5 bases from V and 7 bases from J, with 23 bases in between. The CDR3 reads CASSPISPGVGGTQYF. DNA of the CDR3: TGTGCCAGCAGTCCCATATCTCCGGGGGTCGGTGGGACCCAGTACTTC.

In this sample, this clone turned up once. This sequence joins TRBV2 and TRBJ1-2; D is ambiguous. The ends were cut back, 8 bases at V and 1 base at J, with 17 bases in the middle. Per the germline V gene, CDR1 is SNHLY and CDR2 is FYNNEI. The CDR3 has 15 amino acids. The CDR3: CASAEAEQFNYGYTF. The DNA of the CDR3 is TGTGCCAGCGCGGAGGCCGAACAGTTTAACTATGGCTACACCTTC.

This sequence joins TRBV2 and TRBJ1-5; perhaps TRBD1 as D (6 bases). The V end lost 6 bases, the J end lost 4 bases, and 13 bases lay between the germline ends. Germline V CDR1 and CDR2: SNHLY, FYNNEI. CDR3 length equals 14 residues. The CDR3 here is CASSGSGVNQPQHF. DNA of the CDR3: TGTGCCAGCAGCGGATCAGGGGTTAATCAGCCCCAGCATTTT.